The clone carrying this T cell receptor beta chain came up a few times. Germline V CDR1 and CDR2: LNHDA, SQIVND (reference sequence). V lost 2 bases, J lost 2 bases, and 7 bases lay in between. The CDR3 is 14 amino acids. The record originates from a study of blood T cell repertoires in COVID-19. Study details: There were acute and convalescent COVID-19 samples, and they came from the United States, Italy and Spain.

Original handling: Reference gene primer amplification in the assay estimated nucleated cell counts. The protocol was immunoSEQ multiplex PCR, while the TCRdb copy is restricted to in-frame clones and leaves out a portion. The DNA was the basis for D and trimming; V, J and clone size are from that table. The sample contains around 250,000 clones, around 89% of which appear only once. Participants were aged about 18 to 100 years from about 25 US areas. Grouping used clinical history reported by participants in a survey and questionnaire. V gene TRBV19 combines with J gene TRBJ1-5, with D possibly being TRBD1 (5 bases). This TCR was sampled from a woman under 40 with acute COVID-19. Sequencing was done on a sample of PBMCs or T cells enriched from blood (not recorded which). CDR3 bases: TGTGCCAGTAGTATAAGGGGCGGCAATCAGCCCCAGCATTTT. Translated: CASSIRGGNQPQHF.